This TCR beta chain emerged from a study of early T cells in non-severe SARS-CoV-2 infection. Study as a whole: Unsorted whole blood bulk RNA was sequenced, with unpaired chains.

This CDR3 is built from 15 residues. The V gene's germline CDR1 is SGHRS and CDR2 YFSETQ. The trim removed 0 bases at V and 2 bases at J, leaving 4 bases unmatched. MiXCR, run by TCRdb on the 5' RACE reads, gives a single entry per CDR3 protein. The sample includes some 57,000 distinct CDR3 sequences, around 5.6% of them seen just once. The sample was whole blood. The V call is TRBV5-1, the J call TRBJ2-7; 8 bases are shared with TRBD2. The clonotype was recovered from an adult who was a healthcare worker with PCR-confirmed SARS-CoV-2 infection or an uninfected control (not recorded which). The CDR3 region is CASSLDAGGPYEQYF. The CDR3 DNA is TGCGCCAGCAGCTTGGATGCGGGGGGCCCCTACGAGCAGTACTTC. Supplemented by reference TRBV5-1 and TRBJ2-7, the full variable domain reads KAGVTQTPRYLIKTRGQQVTLSCSPISGHRSVSWYQQTPGQGLQFLFEYFSETQRNKGNFPGRFSGRQFSNSRSEMNVSTLELGDSALYLCASSLDAGGPYEQYFGPGTRLTVT.